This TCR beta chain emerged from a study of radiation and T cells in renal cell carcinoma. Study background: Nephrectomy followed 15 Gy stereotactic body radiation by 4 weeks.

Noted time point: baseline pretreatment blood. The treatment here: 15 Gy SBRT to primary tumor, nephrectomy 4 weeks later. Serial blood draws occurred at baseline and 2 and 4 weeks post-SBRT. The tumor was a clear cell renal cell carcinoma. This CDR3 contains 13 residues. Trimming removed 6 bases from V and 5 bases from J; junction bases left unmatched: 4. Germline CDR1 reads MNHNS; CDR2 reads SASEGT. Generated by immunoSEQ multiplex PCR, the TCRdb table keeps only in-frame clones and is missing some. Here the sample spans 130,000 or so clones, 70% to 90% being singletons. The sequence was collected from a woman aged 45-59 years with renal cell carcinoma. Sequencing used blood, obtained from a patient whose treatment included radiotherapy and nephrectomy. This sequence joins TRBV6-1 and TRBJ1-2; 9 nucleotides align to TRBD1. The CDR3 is CASSGTGWYGYTF. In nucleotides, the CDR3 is TGTGCCAGCAGCGGGACAGGGTGGTATGGCTACACCTTC.